These 4 T cell receptor beta chains share one sample of origin, sequenced in a study of T cell repertoires in cytomegalovirus infection. In TCRdb, the reads were re-called with MiXCR into one record per CDR3 protein. The data show around 800,000 distinct CDR3 sequences, about 31% seen once. What these receptors recognize is not known. Sequences were derived from cultured CD8+ T cells from PBMCs, sampled from culture after CMV antigen stimulation. The receptors come from a human donor in good health (CMV status not recorded). Some clones in this sample may be carry-over from other donors' samples.

The genes are TRBV7-3 and TRBJ2-2; 8 nucleotides line up with TRBD2. The length of the CDR3 is 15 residues. The V gene's germline CDR1 is SGHTA and CDR2 FQGTGA. With 5 bases clipped from V and 5 bases from J, the junction kept 7 bases outside the gene matches. In nucleotides, the CDR3 is TGTGCCAGCAGCCCGCTCGGCGGGGGGACCGGGGAGCTGTTTTTT. This translates into CASSPLGGGTGELFF.

The V call is TRBV2, the J call TRBJ2-1; 9 bases map to TRBD2. V shed 4 bases and J 3 bases; nucleotides not matched to a gene: 1. Germline CDR1 is SNHLY and CDR2 is FYNNEI. The CDR3 loop spans 14 amino acids. CDR3 in amino acids: CASSGAGGYNEQFF. The DNA of the CDR3 is TGTGCCAGCAGTGGAGCGGGGGGCTACAATGAGCAGTTCTTC. Filled out from reference TRBV2 and TRBJ2-1, the complete variable domain reads EPEVTQTPSHQVTQMGQEVILRCVPISNHLYFYWYRQILGQKVEFLVSFYNNEISEKSEIFDDQFSVERPDGSNFTLKIRSTKLEDSAMYFCASSGAGGYNEQFFGPGTRLTVL.

This clonotype was picked up many times. The genes are TRBV27 and TRBJ2-7, with D possibly matching TRBD1 (6 bases). V gave up 4 bases and J gave up 0 bases, with 13 bases separating them. The V gene's germline CDR1 is MNHEY and CDR2 SMNVEV (reference sequence). The CDR3 totals 15 residues. The CDR3 protein is CASSSGTRSSYEQYF. The CDR3 coding sequence is TGTGCCAGCAGTTCCGGGACAAGGAGCTCCTACGAGCAGTACTTC.

V is TRBV27 and J is TRBJ2-7; D not certain. The CDR3 is made up of 14 amino acids. Germline V CDR1 and CDR2: MNHEY, SMNVEV (reference sequence). The germline V and J ends were trimmed by 2 bases and 6 bases, with 14 bases remaining between them. The CDR3 sequence: CASSLGPATTEQYF. CDR3 nucleotides: TGTGCCAGCAGTTTAGGACCAGCTACGACCGAGCAGTACTTC.